Each of the 7 T cell receptor beta chains below was sequenced from the same sample in a study of identical twins. TCRdb processed the 5' RACE reads anew with MiXCR; each CDR3 protein has one entry. The data show about 150,000 distinct CDR3 sequences, with roughly 3.2% seen just once and 8.1% held by the top ten. Sequenced material: memory T cells sorted from blood. These receptors were obtained from a man in his late teens or twenties in good health.

At least ten counts were recorded for this clonotype. This chain's CDR3 is CAWSRLAGSTNEQFF. The CDR3, as DNA: TGTGCCTGGAGCAGACTAGCGGGGTCCACCAATGAGCAGTTCTTC. This chain links TRBV30 with TRBJ2-1, with 11 bases matching TRBD2. Looked up from germline, CDR1 is GTSNPN and CDR2 is SVGIG (reference sequence). The CDR3 has 15 amino acids. The trim removed 3 bases at V and 6 bases at J, leaving 7 bases unmatched.

This clonotype occurred many times. The rearrangement joins TRBV7-2 to TRBJ2-3; 7 bases are a match to TRBD2. The trim removed 1 base at V and 8 bases at J, leaving 12 bases unmatched. The CDR3 runs to 16 residues. Germline loops: CDR1 SGHTA, CDR2 FQGNSA. The CDR3, as DNA: TGTGCCAGCAGCTTAGTGCGCTCTCTTTCGGGGGGTACGCAGTATTTT. The encoded protein is CASSLVRSLSGGTQYF. Complete variable domain (other parts from reference TRBV7-2 and TRBJ2-3): GAGVSQSPSNKVTEKGKDVELRCDPISGHTALYWYRQSLGQGLEFLIYFQGNSAPDKSGLPSDRFSAERTGGSVSTLTIQRTQQEDSAVYLCASSLVRSLSGGTQYFGPGTRLTVL.

This clonotype occurred many times. The J gene is TRBJ2-1, the V gene TRBV20-1; 12 bases map to TRBD2. CDR1 is DFQATT, CDR2 SNEGSKA, per germline (reference sequence). V lost 6 bases to trimming and J lost 9 bases; unmatched junction nucleotides: 6. The CDR3 sequence is 13 residues long. In DNA, the CDR3 is TGCAGTGCGCCGGGACTAGCGGGCTCTGAGCAGTTCTTC. Its translation is CSAPGLAGSEQFF.

This clonotype was observed many times. The chain has TRBV11-1 and TRBJ2-7, with 11 nucleotides matching TRBD2. CDR3 length: 18 amino acids. After removal of 6 bases from V and 0 bases from J, the junction contained 13 bases not matched to a gene. CDR1 and CDR2 from the germline V gene are SGHAT and FQDESV (reference sequence). CDR3: CASRTLAGVPLSSYEQYF. CDR3 in DNA: TGTGCCAGCAGGACACTAGCGGGAGTACCCCTGAGCTCCTACGAGCAGTACTTC. The complete variable domain, with remaining parts taken from reference TRBV11-1 and TRBJ2-7, reads EAEVAQSPRYKITEKSQAVAFWCDPISGHATLYWYRQILGQGPELLVQFQDESVVDDSQLPKDRFSAERLKGVDSTLKIQPAELGDSAMYLCASRTLAGVPLSSYEQYFGPGTRLTVT.

This clonotype was picked up many times. The J gene is TRBJ2-5, the V gene TRBV15; tentative D call: TRBD1 (5 bases). The germline V gene has CDR1 LNHNV and CDR2 YYDKDF (reference sequence). V was trimmed by 4 bases and J by 5 bases, leaving 8 bases between them. The CDR3 is made up of 12 amino acids. The CDR3 DNA follows: TGTGCCACCAGCAAGGGGTTGGAGACCCAGTACTTC. Its translation: CATSKGLETQYF.

This rearrangement joins TRBV20-1 to TRBJ1-1; tentative D call: TRBD1 (5 bases). Germline CDR1 is DFQATT and CDR2 is SNEGSKA (reference sequence). This CDR3 is 14 amino acids long. The ends were cut back, 5 bases at V and 0 bases at J, with 13 bases in the middle. The CDR3 DNA follows: TGCAGTGCTGCGCCAGGACACTTGAACACTGAAGCTTTCTTT. Protein: CSAAPGHLNTEAFF.

There are many counts of this clonotype. The chain links TRBV2 to TRBJ1-5; TRBD1 matches 7 bases. Germline V lookup: CDR1 SNHLY, CDR2 FYNNEI. CDR3 size: 14 residues. Trimming cost V 6 bases and J 4 bases; bases outside gene matches: 6. Here the CDR3 DNA reads TGTGCCAGCAGCGTCGGACAGGTTAATCAGCCCCAGCATTTT. Translating gives CASSVGQVNQPQHF.